A selection of T cell receptor beta chains follows, all from one sample in a study of a mutant IDH1 vaccine in newly diagnosed glioma. These TCRs are of unknown antigen specificity. TCRdb keeps only in-frame clones here, not all; method: immunoSEQ multiplex PCR. The sample consists of 35,000 to 45,000 clones, roughly 84% of them appearing once. The source was PBMCs, collected from a glioma patient whose treatment included an IDH1 peptide vaccine. The receptors stem from a woman aged 50 to 65 with glioma. CDR3s include the opening cysteine and the closing phenylalanine or tryptophan. A D gene is named only where the DNA matches it firmly. Where a row states a size, it is once, few, many or the class of an expanded clone; other rows omit it.

DNA	CDR3	D	J	V	size
TGCGCCAGCAGCTTGCAGGGGGGACAGTTGAACACTGAAGCTTTCTTT	CASSLQGGQLNTEAFF	TRBD1	TRBJ1-1	TRBV5-1	NA
TGTGCCAGCACCAAGGAGAAGGGGGTTCAGCCCCAGCATTTT	CASTKEKGVQPQHF	NA	TRBJ1-5	TRBV19	NA
TGTGCCAGCAGCTTAGAAGGGTCACCCCTCCACTTT	CASSLEGSPLHF	NA	TRBJ1-6	TRBV7-9	NA
TGTGCCAGCAGCTTGACAGGGGACGTTGTGAGCAATCAGCCCCAGCATTTT	CASSLTGDVVSNQPQHF	TRBD1	TRBJ1-5	TRBV7-8	NA
TGCAGCGTTTACGGGGGGGCGGGTGAGCAGTTCTTC	CSVYGGAGEQFF	TRBD2	TRBJ2-1	TRBV29-1	once
TGTGCCAGCAGCTTAGCTACGGGACCCAACCTGGCGGAAGCTTTCTTT	CASSLATGPNLAEAFF	NA	TRBJ1-1	TRBV7-6	once
TGTGCCAGTAGTATAGGCCGGACCGGGGAGCTGTTTTTT	CASSIGRTGELFF	NA	TRBJ2-2	TRBV19	NA
TGTGCCAGCAGCTTAGCGCAGGGCGGTGAAAAACTGTTTTTT	CASSLAQGGEKLFF	NA	TRBJ1-4	TRBV7-9	NA
TGTGCCAGTAGTGGGGGGGGACAGGGGCTTGGCTACACCTTC	CASSGGGQGLGYTF	TRBD1	TRBJ1-2	TRBV19	NA
TGTGCCAGCAGAGTGAATCCCCCAGGCAAAAACATTCAGTACTTC	CASRVNPPGKNIQYF	NA	TRBJ2-4	TRBV5-5	NA
TGTGCCAGCAGGGGGGACAGGGCCTACGAGCAGTACTTC	CASRGDRAYEQYF	TRBD1	TRBJ2-7	TRBV6-5	NA
TGTGCCTGGAGTGTAGGTTCCAATCAGCCCCAGCATTTT	CAWSVGSNQPQHF	NA	TRBJ1-5	TRBV30	NA
TGCGCCAGCAGCTTGAGAGGGTATGGCGAAAAACTGTTTTTT	CASSLRGYGEKLFF	NA	TRBJ1-4	TRBV5-1	once
TGTGCCAGCAGCTTAGGGCTCCCGAACACTGAAGCTTTCTTT	CASSLGLPNTEAFF	NA	TRBJ1-1	TRBV5-6	NA
TGCGCCAGCAGCCAAGAATGGGGTACAGGGGAAACCTACGAGCAGTACTTC	CASSQEWGTGETYEQYF	TRBD1	TRBJ2-7	TRBV4-3	NA
TGTGCCAGCTCACCACAGGGGGCCGATCAGCCCCAGCATTTT	CASSPQGADQPQHF	TRBD1	TRBJ1-5	TRBV18	NA